Listed here is a single T cell receptor (beta chain). Its antigen is currently unknown. The CDR3 extends over 15 amino acids. Trimming cost V 4 bases and J 3 bases; bases outside gene matches: 6. Per the germline V gene, CDR1 is SGHNT and CDR2 is YYREEE (reference sequence). The entry originates in a study of cytomegalovirus exposure and HLA in healthy donors. Overall study: Most donors, roughly 77% of over 350 genotyped, fell in the Caucasian-associated ancestry cluster. Study-wide points: It emerged from a later analysis that several of the most significant clusters appeared to be linked to common viral pathogens. Cytomegalovirus-associated status was assigned to 164 TCR beta chains.

The PCR used 60 Vbeta and 13 Jbeta primers. TCRdb's table, derived via immunoSEQ multiplex PCR, lists solely in-frame clones and lacks some. The sample lists about 180,000 clones; around three quarters were seen once. This chain links TRBV5-4 with TRBJ2-7; 11 nucleotides line up with TRBD1. Material: PBMCs. The TCR sequence derives from a woman aged 25 to 39 in good health and CMV-seropositive. The CDR3 reads CASSRAGTGGYEQYF. The CDR3 coding sequence is TGTGCCAGCAGCCGCGCCGGGACAGGGGGCTACGAGCAGTACTTC.